The 3 T cell receptor beta chains given below trace back to one sample, sequenced in a study of T cell responses to AZD1222 COVID-19 vaccine. Assay used: immunoSEQ multiplex PCR; TCRdb lists only in-frame clones, some missing. The sample records 150,000 or so clones, roughly 90% being singletons. This material consisted of peripheral blood, taken on day 0 of MenACWY control vaccination. These receptors all come from an adult in good health.

V usage is TRBV19 and J usage is TRBJ2-7; a weak D match, TRBD1 (5 bases). The CDR3 has 12 residues. Germline CDR1 LNHDA, CDR2 SQIVND (reference sequence). V lost 3 bases to trimming and J lost 2 bases, with 5 bases between them. CDR3 in amino acids: CASSMTAYEQYF. The CDR3 coding sequence is TGTGCCAGTAGTATGACAGCCTACGAGCAGTACTTC.

The rearrangement joins TRBV6-2 or TRBV6-3 to TRBJ1-5; tentative D call: TRBD1 (6 bases). The CDR3 spans 12 residues. Germline CDR1 is MNHEY and CDR2 is SVGEGT. V lost 6 bases, J lost 7 bases, and 10 bases lay in between. CDR3: CASSPRGQPQHF. CDR3 bases: TGTGCCAGCAGCCCCAGGGGCCAGCCCCAGCATTTT.

V is TRBV4-2 and J is TRBJ2-7; D is possibly TRBD2 (5 bases). Germline V gene data show CDR1 as LGHNA and CDR2 as YNFKEQ. This CDR3 region has 14 residues. V lost 2 bases and J lost 2, with 10 bases in between. CDR3 loop: CASSQLALAYEQYF. The CDR3 bases are TGTGCCAGCAGCCAACTAGCATTAGCCTACGAGCAGTACTTC.